Listed below are T cell receptor beta chains from one sample, sequenced in a study of blood T cell repertoires in COVID-19. Only in-frame clones appear in the TCRdb table, and some are missing; sequencing was by immunoSEQ multiplex PCR. The sample yields about 170,000 clones, about 83% seen once. The sequenced sample consisted of peripheral blood. Receptors originate from a woman older than 75 with COVID-19, enrolled during active disease. Both conserved end residues are part of each CDR3. A D gene is named only where the DNA matches it firmly. Rows give clone size only sometimes, using once, few, many, or a class for an expanded clone.

clone_size d_call j_call v_call cdr3_nt cdr3_aa
- - TRBJ2-7 TRBV18 TGTGCCAGCTCACCACTACAGCCCCCCTACGAGCAGTACTTC CASSPLQPPYEQYF
- TRBD2 TRBJ2-1 TRBV7-9 TGTGCCAGCAGCTTTGCAGCCGGGACTAGCGGGGGTAATGAGCAGTTCTTC CASSFAAGTSGGNEQFF
- - TRBJ1-1 TRBV24-1 TGTGCCACCAGTGACTCAGTGGTCACTGAAGCTTTCTTT CATSDSVVTEAFF
- - TRBJ1-2 TRBV7-9 TGTGCCAGCAGCTTATTGACAGGATCTCTTCTCACCTTC CASSLLTGSLLTF
- TRBD2 TRBJ2-7 TRBV6-6 TGTGCCAGCAGCCCGCGGCTAGCGGGGGCCTACGAGCAGTACTTC CASSPRLAGAYEQYF
few TRBD1 TRBJ1-2 TRBV30 TGTGCCTGGAGTGTAATCAGAGGGGGCGGTTATGGCTACACCTTC CAWSVIRGGGYGYTF
few TRBD2 TRBJ2-2 TRBV13 TGTGCCAGCAGCCCGGGACTAGCGGGAGGGCCTAGGAACACCGGGGAGCTGTTTTTT CASSPGLAGGPRNTGELFF
few TRBD2 TRBJ2-5 TRBV5-1 TGCGCCAGCAGCTTGGCCGGGACTAACCAAGAGACCCAGTACTTC CASSLAGTNQETQYF
few - TRBJ2-4 TRBV30 TGTGCCTGGTCACAGACGGGGGAAAACATTCAGTACTTC CAWSQTGENIQYF
- - TRBJ2-1 TRBV18 TGTGCCAGCTCACCCATAGGGGGCAATGAGCAGTTCTTC CASSPIGGNEQFF
- TRBD1 TRBJ1-1 TRBV28 TGTGCCAGCAGTCTCCTACAGGGGCCGAACACTGAAGCTTTCTTT CASSLLQGPNTEAFF
few - TRBJ2-5 TRBV11-2 TGTGCCAGCAGCTTCGGGGTGCGGGAGACCCAGTACTTC CASSFGVRETQYF
- TRBD1 TRBJ1-5 TRBV7-9 TGTGCCAGCAGCCTAGGGGACAGGGGTAGGGGTCAGCCCCAGCATTTT CASSLGDRGRGQPQHF
- - TRBJ2-2 TRBV27 TGTGCCAGCAGTTTAGTTGGAGGGCGGGCGAACACCGGGGAGCTGTTTTTT CASSLVGGRANTGELFF
- - TRBJ1-5 TRBV19 TGTGCCAGTAGTATAGGGGGCGGGGCTGGCAATCAGCCCCAGCATTTT CASSIGGGAGNQPQHF
- - TRBJ1-5 TRBV7-2 TGTGCCAGCAGCTTTAACATTTTCCATAGCAATCAGCCCCAGCATTTT CASSFNIFHSNQPQHF
- - TRBJ1-1 TRBV5-1 TGCGCCAGCAGGACAGCAGAGATCATGAACACTGAAGCTTTCTTT CASRTAEIMNTEAFF
- - TRBJ1-1 TRBV18 TGTGCCAGCTCGCTCATGGAGGGGAACACTGAAGCTTTCTTT CASSLMEGNTEAFF
- - TRBJ1-2 TRBV5-1 TGCGCCAGCAGCTTGGGGCCAGGCAGGGATAACTATGGCTACACCTTC CASSLGPGRDNYGYTF
- TRBD1 TRBJ2-3 TRBV10-3 TGTGCCATCAGATCCGGGACAGGCGACACAGATACGCAGTATTTT CAIRSGTGDTDTQYF
- - TRBJ2-1 TRBV10-3 TGTGCCACCCACCAGGACAGCTCGTACAATGAGCAGTTCTTC CATHQDSSYNEQFF
- TRBD1 TRBJ2-5 TRBV29-1 TGCAGCGTTGATCCGACAGGGGGCCAAGAGACCCAGTACTTC CSVDPTGGQETQYF
- - TRBJ1-1 TRBV5-1 TGCGCCAGCAGCTTGGGGGCCTTAGGGGGTACTGAAGCTTTCTTT CASSLGALGGTEAFF
- TRBD1 TRBJ2-7 TRBV24-1 TGTGCCACCAGTGATACAGGGGCCCACTCCTACGAGCAGTACTTC CATSDTGAHSYEQYF
- TRBD1 TRBJ2-7 TRBV19 TGTGCCAGTAGTATTGTGTCCGGACAGGGGCTCTACGAGCAGTACTTC CASSIVSGQGLYEQYF
- TRBD1 TRBJ1-1 TRBV6-2/TRBV6-3 TGTGCCAGCAGTTACTTACAGGGGAGTACTGAAGCTTTCTTT CASSYLQGSTEAFF
- - TRBJ2-1 TRBV21-1 TGTGCCAGCAGCTATGGGGCTTACAATGAGCAGTTCTTC CASSYGAYNEQFF
few TRBD1 TRBJ1-1 TRBV5-1 TGCGCCAGCAGCTCACAGGGGGATGGAACTGAAGCTTTCTTT CASSSQGDGTEAFF
- - TRBJ2-5 TRBV7-9 TGTGCCAGCAGCAAGACGCGGGGCCCCCAAGAGACCCAGTACTTC CASSKTRGPQETQYF
few TRBD1 TRBJ2-1 TRBV2 TGTGCCAGCAGTCCGACAGGGACCCCCTACAATGAGCAGTTCTTC CASSPTGTPYNEQFF
- TRBD2 TRBJ2-1 TRBV7-3 TGTGCCAGCAGCCGGACTAGCGGGAGTCCGAATGAGCAGTTCTTC CASSRTSGSPNEQFF
- - TRBJ1-1 TRBV9 TGTGCCAGCAGCGTACTCCCCTCGGGTACTGAAGCTTTCTTT CASSVLPSGTEAFF
- - TRBJ1-1 TRBV2 TGTGCCAGCAGTTGGGGCGGCAACACTGAAGCTTTCTTT CASSWGGNTEAFF
- TRBD1 TRBJ1-2 TRBV28 TGTGCCAGCAGTGTGACAGGGCGAGAGAGCTATGGCTACACCTTC CASSVTGRESYGYTF
- TRBD1 TRBJ2-6 TRBV5-1 TGCGCCAGCAGCCTACGACAGGGCTCCCTAGGTGGGGCCAACGTCCTGACTTTC CASSLRQGSLGGANVLTF
once TRBD1 TRBJ2-5 TRBV7-3 TGTGCCAGCAGTGTCGGGACAGGGGGCTCCGAGACCCAGTACTTC CASSVGTGGSETQYF
- TRBD1 TRBJ1-2 TRBV28 TGTGCCAGCAGTCTCCCCGACAGGGCTTTTAACTATGGCTACACCTTC CASSLPDRAFNYGYTF
- - TRBJ2-1 TRBV9 TGTGCCAGCAGCGTAGGAGGGCGGGACTACAATGAGCAGTTCTTC CASSVGGRDYNEQFF
- - TRBJ2-7 TRBV7-2 TGTGCCAGCAGCTTAGACAGCGGGTCCTACGAGCAGTACTTC CASSLDSGSYEQYF
- TRBD1 TRBJ2-7 TRBV18 TGTGCCAGCTCACCCCTGACAGGGTTCGAGCAGTACTTC CASSPLTGFEQYF
- - TRBJ2-1 TRBV5-1 TGCGCCAGCAGCTTGGATCCAGCCTACAATGAGCAGTTCTTC CASSLDPAYNEQFF
- - TRBJ2-3 TRBV6-5 TGTGCCAGCGAGTCCCCGGGCACAGATACGCAGTATTTT CASESPGTDTQYF
once TRBD1 TRBJ1-5 TRBV4-1 TGCGCCAGCAGCCCGGGACAGGGCGGTCAGCCCCAGCATTTT CASSPGQGGQPQHF
- TRBD2 TRBJ2-3 TRBV5-4 TGTGCCAGCAGCCAAAGTAGCGGGGGGGCAGTAGATACGCAGTATTTT CASSQSSGGAVDTQYF
once TRBD1 TRBJ2-1 TRBV28 TGTGCCAGCAGTTGGGGGACAGGGAAGAAGTGGGCAAGCTCCTACAATGAGCAGTTCTTC CASSWGTGKKWASSYNEQFF
- TRBD1 TRBJ2-5 TRBV5-4 TGTGCCAGCAGCTTTTTGGACAGGGATTCCGAGACCCAGTACTTC CASSFLDRDSETQYF